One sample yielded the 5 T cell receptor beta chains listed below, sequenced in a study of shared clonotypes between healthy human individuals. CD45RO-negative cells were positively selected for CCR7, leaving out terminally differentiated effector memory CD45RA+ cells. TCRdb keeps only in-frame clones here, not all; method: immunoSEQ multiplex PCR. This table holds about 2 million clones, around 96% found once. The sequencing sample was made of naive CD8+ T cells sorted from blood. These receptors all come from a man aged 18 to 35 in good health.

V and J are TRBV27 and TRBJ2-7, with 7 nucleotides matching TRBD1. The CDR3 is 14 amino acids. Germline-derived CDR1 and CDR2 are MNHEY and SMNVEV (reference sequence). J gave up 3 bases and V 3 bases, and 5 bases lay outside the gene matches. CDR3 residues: CASSFRGPGYEQYF. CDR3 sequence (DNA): TGTGCCAGCAGTTTTAGGGGGCCTGGCTACGAGCAGTACTTC.

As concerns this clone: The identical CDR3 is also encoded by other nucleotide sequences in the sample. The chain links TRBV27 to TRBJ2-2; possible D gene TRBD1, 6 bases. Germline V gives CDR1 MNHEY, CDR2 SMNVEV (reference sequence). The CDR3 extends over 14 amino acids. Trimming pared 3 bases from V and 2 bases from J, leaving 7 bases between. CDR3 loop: CASSFGTNTGELFF. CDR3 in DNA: TGTGCCAGCAGTTTCGGGACAAACACCGGGGAGCTGTTTTTT.

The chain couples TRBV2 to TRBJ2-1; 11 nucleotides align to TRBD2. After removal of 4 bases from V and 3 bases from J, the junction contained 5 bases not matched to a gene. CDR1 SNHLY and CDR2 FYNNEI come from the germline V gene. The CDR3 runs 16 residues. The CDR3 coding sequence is TGTGCCAGCAGTGTTACTAGCGGGAGCGGCTACAATGAGCAGTTCTTC. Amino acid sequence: CASSVTSGSGYNEQFF.

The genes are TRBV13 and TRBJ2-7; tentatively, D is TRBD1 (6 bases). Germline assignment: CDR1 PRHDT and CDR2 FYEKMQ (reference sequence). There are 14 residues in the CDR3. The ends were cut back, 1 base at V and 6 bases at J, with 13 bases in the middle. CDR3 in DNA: TGTGCCAGCAGCTTAGCCCCACAGGGTTCCGAGCAGTACTTC. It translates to CASSLAPQGSEQYF.

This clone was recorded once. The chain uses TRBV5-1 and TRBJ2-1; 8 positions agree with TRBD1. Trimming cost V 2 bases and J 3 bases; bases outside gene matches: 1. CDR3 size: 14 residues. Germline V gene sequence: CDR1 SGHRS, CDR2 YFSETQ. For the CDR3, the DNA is TGCGCCAGCAGCTTCACAGGGGGCTACAATGAGCAGTTCTTC. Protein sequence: CASSFTGGYNEQFF.